These 2 T cell receptor beta chains came from one sample sequenced in a study of control samples from healthy donors and cancer patients. Some clones are missing from TCRdb's copy, which holds only in-frame ones; the method was immunoSEQ multiplex PCR. The sample lists 170,000 or so clones, more than 80% occurring once. The material sequenced was blood. The receptors were gathered from a man aged 30 to 39 in good health.

The V and J genes are TRBV5-8 and TRBJ2-7; no firm D call. Germline V gene sequence: CDR1 SGHTS, CDR2 YDEGEE. Trimming shortened V by 0 bases and J by 2 bases, and 6 bases separated the two germline ends. This CDR3 is 13 amino acids long. CDR3 protein: CASSLGAPYEQYF. The CDR3 bases are TGTGCCAGCAGCTTGGGGGCCCCCTACGAGCAGTACTTC.

J is TRBJ2-3 and V is TRBV18; 9 nucleotides align to TRBD2. This CDR3 contains 16 residues. With 3 bases clipped from V and 4 bases from J, the junction kept 8 bases outside the gene matches. Germline V gene lookup returns CDR1 KGHSH and CDR2 LQKENI. The DNA of the CDR3 is TGTGCCAGCTCACCGGTCGGCGGGAGGGCCCCAGATACGCAGTATTTT. Translation gives CASSPVGGRAPDTQYF.